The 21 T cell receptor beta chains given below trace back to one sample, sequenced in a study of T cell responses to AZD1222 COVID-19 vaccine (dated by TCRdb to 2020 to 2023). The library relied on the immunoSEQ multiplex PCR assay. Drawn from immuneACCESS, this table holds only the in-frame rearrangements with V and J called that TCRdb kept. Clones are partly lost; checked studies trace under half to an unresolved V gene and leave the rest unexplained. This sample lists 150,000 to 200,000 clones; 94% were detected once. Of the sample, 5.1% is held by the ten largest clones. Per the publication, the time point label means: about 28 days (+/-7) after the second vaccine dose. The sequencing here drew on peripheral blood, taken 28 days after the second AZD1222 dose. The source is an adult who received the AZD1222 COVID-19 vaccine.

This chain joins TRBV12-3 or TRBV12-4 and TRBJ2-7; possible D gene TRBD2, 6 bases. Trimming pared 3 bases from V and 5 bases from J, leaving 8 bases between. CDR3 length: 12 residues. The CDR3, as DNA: TGTGCCAGCAGTTTGGCGGGGAACGAGCAGTACTTC. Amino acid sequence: CASSLAGNEQYF.

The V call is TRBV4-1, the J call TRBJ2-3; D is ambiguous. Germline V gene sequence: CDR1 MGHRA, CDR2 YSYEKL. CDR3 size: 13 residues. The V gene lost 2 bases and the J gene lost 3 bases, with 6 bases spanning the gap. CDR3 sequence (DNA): TGCGCCAGCAGCCAAACCCGTACAGATACGCAGTATTTT. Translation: CASSQTRTDTQYF.

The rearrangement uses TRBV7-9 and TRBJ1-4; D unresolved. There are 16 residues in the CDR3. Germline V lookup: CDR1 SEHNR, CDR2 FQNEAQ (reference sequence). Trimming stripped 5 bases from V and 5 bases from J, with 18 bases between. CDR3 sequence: CASSLGNRVSNEKLFF. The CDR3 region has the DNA TGTGCCAGCAGCCTAGGAAACCGGGTTTCAAATGAAAAACTGTTTTTT.

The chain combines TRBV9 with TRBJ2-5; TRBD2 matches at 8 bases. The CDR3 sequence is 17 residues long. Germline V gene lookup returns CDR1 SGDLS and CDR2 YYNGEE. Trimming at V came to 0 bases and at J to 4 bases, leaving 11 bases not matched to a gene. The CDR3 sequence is CASSVDLLAGPPETQYF. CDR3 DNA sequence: TGTGCCAGCAGCGTAGATCTGTTAGCGGGGCCCCCAGAGACCCAGTACTTC.

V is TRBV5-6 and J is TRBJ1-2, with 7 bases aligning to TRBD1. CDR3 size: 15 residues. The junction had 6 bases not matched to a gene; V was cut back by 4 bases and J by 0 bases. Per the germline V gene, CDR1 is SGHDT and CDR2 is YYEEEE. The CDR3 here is CASSVGTVPNYGYTF. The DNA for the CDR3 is TGTGCCAGCAGCGTTGGGACAGTTCCTAACTATGGCTACACCTTC. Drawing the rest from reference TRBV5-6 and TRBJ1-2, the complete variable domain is DAGVTQSPTHLIKTRGQQVTLRCSPKSGHDTVSWYQQALGQGPQFIFQYYEEEERQRGNFPDRFSGHQFPNYSSELNVNALLLGDSALYLCASSVGTVPNYGYTFGSGTRLTVV.

The CDR3 here is CASSLTLTGDYGYTF. DNA for the CDR3: TGCGCCAGCAGTCTGACACTGACAGGGGACTATGGCTACACCTTC. The chain couples TRBV4-3 to TRBJ1-2, with TRBD1 matching over 8 bases. After removal of 6 bases from V and 3 bases from J, the junction contained 9 bases not matched to a gene. The CDR3 loop spans 15 amino acids. From germline, CDR1 is LGHNA and CDR2 YSLEER.

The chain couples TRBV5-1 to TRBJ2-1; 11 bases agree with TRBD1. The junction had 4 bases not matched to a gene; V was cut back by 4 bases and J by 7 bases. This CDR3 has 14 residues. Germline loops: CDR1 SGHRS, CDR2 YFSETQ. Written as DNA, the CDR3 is TGCGCCAGCAGCGAGGGACAGGGGGGAAATGAGCAGTTCTTC. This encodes CASSEGQGGNEQFF.

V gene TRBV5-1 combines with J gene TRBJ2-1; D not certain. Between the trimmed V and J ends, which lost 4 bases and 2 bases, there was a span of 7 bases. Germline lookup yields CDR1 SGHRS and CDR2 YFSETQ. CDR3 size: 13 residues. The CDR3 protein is CASSPTTYNEQFF. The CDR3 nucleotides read TGCGCCAGCAGCCCCACTACCTACAATGAGCAGTTCTTC.

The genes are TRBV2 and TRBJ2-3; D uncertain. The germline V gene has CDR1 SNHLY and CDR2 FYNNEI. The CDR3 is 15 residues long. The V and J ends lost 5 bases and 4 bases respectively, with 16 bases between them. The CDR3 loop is CASSLDPGRADTQYF. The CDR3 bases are TGTGCCAGCAGTCTTGACCCCGGTAGGGCAGATACGCAGTATTTT.

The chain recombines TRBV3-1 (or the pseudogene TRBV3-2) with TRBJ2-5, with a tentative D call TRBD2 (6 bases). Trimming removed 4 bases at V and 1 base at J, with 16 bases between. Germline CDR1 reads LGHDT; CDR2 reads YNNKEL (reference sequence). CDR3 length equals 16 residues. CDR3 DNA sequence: TGTGCCAGCAGCCTCCTGAGAGGTAGCGGCCAAGAGACCCAGTACTTC. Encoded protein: CASSLLRGSGQETQYF.

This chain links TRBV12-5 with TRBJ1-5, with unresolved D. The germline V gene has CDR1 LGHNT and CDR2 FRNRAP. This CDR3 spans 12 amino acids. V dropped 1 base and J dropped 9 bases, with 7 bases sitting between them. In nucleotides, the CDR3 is TGTGCTAGTGGTTTGGAACTCGGGCCCCAGCATTTT. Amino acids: CASGLELGPQHF.

CDR3 nucleotide sequence: TGTGCCAGCAGTGAAGCGCCGGCCGACAGGGGGGGAAACACCATATATTTT. Translated, it gives CASSEAPADRGGNTIYF. J is TRBJ1-3 and V is TRBV2; 9 bases agree with TRBD1. CDR1 and CDR2 from the germline V gene are SNHLY and FYNNEI. The CDR3 extends over 17 amino acids. The V gene end was trimmed by 0 bases and the J gene end by 4 bases; junction bases not matched to a gene: 7.

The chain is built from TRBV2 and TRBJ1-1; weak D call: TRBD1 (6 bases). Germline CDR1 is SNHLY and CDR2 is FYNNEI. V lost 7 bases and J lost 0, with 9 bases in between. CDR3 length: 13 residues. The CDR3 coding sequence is TGTGCCAGCAAGGCAGGGGTGAACACTGAAGCTTTCTTT. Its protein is CASKAGVNTEAFF.

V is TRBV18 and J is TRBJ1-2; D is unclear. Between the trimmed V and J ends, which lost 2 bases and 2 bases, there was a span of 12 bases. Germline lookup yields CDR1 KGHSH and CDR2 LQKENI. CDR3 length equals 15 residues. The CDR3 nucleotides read TGTGCCAGCTCACCAATGGACGGGTTCAACTATGGCTACACCTTC. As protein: CASSPMDGFNYGYTF.

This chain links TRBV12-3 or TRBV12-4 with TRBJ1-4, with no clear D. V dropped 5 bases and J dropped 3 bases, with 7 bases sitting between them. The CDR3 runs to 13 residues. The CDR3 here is CASSRVANEKLFF. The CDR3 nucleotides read TGTGCCAGCAGTAGGGTTGCTAATGAAAAACTGTTTTTT.

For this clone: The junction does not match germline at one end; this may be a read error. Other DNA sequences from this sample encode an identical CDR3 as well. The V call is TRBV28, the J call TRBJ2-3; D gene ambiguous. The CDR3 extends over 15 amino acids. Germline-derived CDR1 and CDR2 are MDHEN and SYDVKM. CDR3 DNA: TGTGCCAGCAGCTTATTAGCCGGCAGCACAGATACGCAGTATTTT. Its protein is CASSLLAGSTDTQYF.

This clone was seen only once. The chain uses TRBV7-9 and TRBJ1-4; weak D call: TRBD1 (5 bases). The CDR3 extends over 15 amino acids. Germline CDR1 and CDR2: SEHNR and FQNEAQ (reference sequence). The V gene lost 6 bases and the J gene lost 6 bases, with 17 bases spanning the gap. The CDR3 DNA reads TGTGCCAGCAGAATAGTAGGGGTAGGGGATGAAAAACTGTTTTTT. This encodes CASRIVGVGDEKLFF.

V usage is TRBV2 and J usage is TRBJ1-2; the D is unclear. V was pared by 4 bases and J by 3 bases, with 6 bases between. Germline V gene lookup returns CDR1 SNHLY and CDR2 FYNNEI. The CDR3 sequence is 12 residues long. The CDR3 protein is CASSVGDYGYTF. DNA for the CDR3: TGTGCCAGCAGTGTTGGGGACTATGGCTACACCTTC.

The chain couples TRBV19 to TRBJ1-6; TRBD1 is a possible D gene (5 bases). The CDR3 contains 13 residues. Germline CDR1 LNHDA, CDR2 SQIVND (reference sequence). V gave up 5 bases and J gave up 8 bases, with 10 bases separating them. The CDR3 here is CASSSLGDSPLHF. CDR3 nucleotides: TGTGCCAGTAGTTCGCTAGGGGATTCACCCCTCCACTTT.

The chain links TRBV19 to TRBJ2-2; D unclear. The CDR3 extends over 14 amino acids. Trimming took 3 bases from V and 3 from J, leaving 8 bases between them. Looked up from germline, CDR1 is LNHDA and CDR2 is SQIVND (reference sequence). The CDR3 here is CASSIRVDTGELFF. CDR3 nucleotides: TGTGCCAGTAGTATCCGAGTCGACACCGGGGAGCTGTTTTTT.

CDR3: CASSVRDPATGEQFF. For the CDR3, the DNA is TGCGCCAGCAGCGTCCGGGACCCCGCGACAGGTGAGCAGTTCTTC. The chain is built from TRBV5-1 and TRBJ2-1, with D possibly TRBD1 on 6 matching bases. The V and J ends lost 4 bases and 9 bases respectively, with 20 bases between them. The germline CDR1 and CDR2 sequences are SGHRS and YFSETQ. The CDR3 has 15 amino acids.